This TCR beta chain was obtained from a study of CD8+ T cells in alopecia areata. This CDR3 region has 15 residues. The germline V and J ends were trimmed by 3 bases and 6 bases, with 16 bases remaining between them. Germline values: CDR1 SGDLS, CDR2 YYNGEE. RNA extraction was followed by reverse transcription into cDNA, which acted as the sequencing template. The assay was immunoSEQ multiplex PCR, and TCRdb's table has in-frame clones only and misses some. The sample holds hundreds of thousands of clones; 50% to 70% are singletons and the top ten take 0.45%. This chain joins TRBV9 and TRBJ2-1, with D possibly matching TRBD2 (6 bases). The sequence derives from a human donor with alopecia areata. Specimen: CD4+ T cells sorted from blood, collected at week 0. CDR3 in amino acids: CASSGDPTRFNEQFF. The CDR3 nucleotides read TGTGCCAGCAGCGGCGATCCGACTAGATTCAATGAGCAGTTCTTC.